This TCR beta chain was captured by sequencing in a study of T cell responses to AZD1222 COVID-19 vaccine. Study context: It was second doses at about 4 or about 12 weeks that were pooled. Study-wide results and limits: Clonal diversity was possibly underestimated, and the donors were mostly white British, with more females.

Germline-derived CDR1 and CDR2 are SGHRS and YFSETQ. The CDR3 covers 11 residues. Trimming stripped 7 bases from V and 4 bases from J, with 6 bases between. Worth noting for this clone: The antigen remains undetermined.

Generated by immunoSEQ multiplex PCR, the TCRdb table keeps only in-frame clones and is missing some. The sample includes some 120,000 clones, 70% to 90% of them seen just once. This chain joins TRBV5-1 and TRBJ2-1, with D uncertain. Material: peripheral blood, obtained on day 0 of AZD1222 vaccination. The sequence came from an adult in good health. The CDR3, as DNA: TGCGCCAGCGGCGAGTACAATGAGCAGTTCTTC. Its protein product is CASGEYNEQFF. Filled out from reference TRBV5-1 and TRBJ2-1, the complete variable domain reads KAGVTQTPRYLIKTRGQQVTLSCSPISGHRSVSWYQQTPGQGLQFLFEYFSETQRNKGNFPGRFSGRQFSNSRSEMNVSTLELGDSALYLCASGEYNEQFFGPGTRLTVL.